Here is one T cell receptor beta chain with its context. Some clones are missing from TCRdb's copy, which holds only in-frame ones; the method was immunoSEQ multiplex PCR. In the table there are a few hundred thousand clones, roughly 86% of which are singletons. The data were taken from a study of blood T cell repertoires in COVID-19. Study information: Material from acute and convalescent COVID-19 was sourced from the United States, Italy and Spain. T cells, B-cell-depleted T cells, or PBMCs provided the cDNA or gDNA that served as material.

The V segment lost 3 bases and the J segment 2 bases; nucleotides outside the gene matches: 6. CDR1 is LGHNA, CDR2 YSLEER, per germline. The CDR3 is made up of 15 amino acids. The chain carries TRBV4-3 and TRBJ2-7; 8 bases match TRBD1. Material for sequencing was peripheral blood. The receptor was isolated from a woman between 25 and 40 years old who had recovered from COVID-19. The CDR3 loop reads CASSHGTGQTYEQYF. The CDR3 nucleotides read TGCGCCAGCAGCCATGGGACAGGCCAGACCTACGAGCAGTACTTC.